This T cell receptor beta chain came from a study of CD8 T cells in ankylosing spondylitis (dated by TCRdb to about 2017). At the level of the whole study: The study set out to find disease-linked TCR variants by profiling T cell receptor beta repertoires in ankylosing spondylitis patients and healthy donors. In total, the full study cohort was made up of 100 to 140 healthy donors and approximately 24 ankylosing spondylitis patients. Peripheral blood samples were taken, and synovial fluid was additionally collected from ankylosing spondylitis patients.

The listed sequencing device is Illumina HiSeq 2500. Quantitative 5'-RACE with molecular barcodes was used to prepare TCR beta libraries. In the paper's pipeline: Disease-linked TCR variants were identified with a new computational method built on a probabilistic model of VDJ rearrangement. TCRdb took the public reads, trimmed them with fastp at Q25, ran MiXCR for clone calling and kept in-frame beta chains. Duplicate CDR3 protein sequences are folded into a single record with the most common DNA and genes. These V and J calls originate from TCRdb's pipeline instead of the authors' own analysis. This sample comprises some 250,000 distinct CDR3 sequences, roughly 8.6% of them detected only once. 6.8% of the sample goes to the ten largest clones. According to the germline V gene, CDR1 reads SGHTA and CDR2 reads FQGNSA. Compared with germline, V lacks 6 bases and J lacks 7 bases; bases without a gene match: 8. CDR3 length: 14 amino acids, cysteine to phenylalanine. Just the 42-base CDR3 DNA is kept, in frame starting at base 1.

General findings and caveats noted by the study authors: Blood from ankylosing spondylitis patients appeared to be characterized by a TCR beta motif composed of under ten highly homologous amino acid variants. Significant enrichment of the disease-linked clones was reported in matched synovial fluid samples from ankylosing spondylitis patients. Some motif variants were previously reported in synovial fluid and blood of reactive arthritis patients, suggesting common disease-initiation mechanisms. A CD8+ phenotype was shown by the disease-linked clones, which were found at relatively low frequencies in peripheral blood.

This clonotype was observed at least ten times. This clone's antigen is unknown. No much larger clonotype is one base removed from it; base qualities were not supplied. The sample consisted of blood, either unsorted or a sorted T cell fraction (not recorded which). The sequence joins TRBV7-2 to TRBJ2-2; 7 bases in the middle match TRBD1. This receptor was identified in a male donor with ankylosing spondylitis or in good health (not recorded which). The CDR3 loop reads CASSLGQGVGELFF. The nucleotides are TGTGCCAGCAGTTTGGGGCAGGGGGTCGGGGAGCTGTTTTTT. With all but the CDR3 taken from the reference TRBV7-2 and TRBJ2-2 genes, the full variable domain is: GAGVSQSPSNKVTEKGKDVELRCDPISGHTALYWYRQSLGQGLEFLIYFQGNSAPDKSGLPSDRFSAERTGGSVSTLTIQRTQQEDSAVYLCASSLGQGVGELFFGEGSRLTVL.